Listed below are T cell receptor beta chains from one sample, sequenced in a study of T cell responses to AZD1222 COVID-19 vaccine. TCRdb's table, derived via immunoSEQ multiplex PCR, lists solely in-frame clones and lacks some. The sample consists of more than 95,000 clones, about 91% of them appearing once. Specimen: peripheral blood, collected on day 0 of AZD1222 vaccination. The receptors stem from an adult in good health. The CDR3 runs from the conserved cysteine through the conserved F or W. The D gene is left open where the match is weak. Size is omitted from some rows. Given values are once, few, many or a class for expanded clones.

TGTGCCAGCAGCTTCTCTGGGCTAGAGCGCGAGCAGTACTTC	CASSFSGLEREQYF	TRBV5-8	.	.	TRBJ2-7
TGTGCCAGCAGTTTCGAACAGGGGGAATACTCCTACGAGCAGTACTTC	CASSFEQGEYSYEQYF	TRBV6-6	.	TRBD1	TRBJ2-7
TGTGCCAGCAGCTTTAACAGGGTCCGCACCGGGGAGCTGTTTTTT	CASSFNRVRTGELFF	TRBV7-9	once	.	TRBJ2-2
TGTGCCAGCCCCCCTCCGGGCAGGGTGACCGGGGAGCTGTTTTTT	CASPPPGRVTGELFF	TRBV6-7	.	.	TRBJ2-2
TGTGCCAGCAGACTACAGGGGGCGTTCGATGGCTACACCTTC	CASRLQGAFDGYTF	TRBV2	.	TRBD1	TRBJ1-2
TGTGCCAGCAGGGCGGGACTAGTCCGGGGGCACGAGCAGTACTTC	CASRAGLVRGHEQYF	TRBV2	many	TRBD2	TRBJ2-7
TGTGCCAGCAGCCTAAGCCACAGGACTGAAGCTTTCTTT	CASSLSHRTEAFF	TRBV11-1	.	.	TRBJ1-1
TGCGCCAGCAGCCAACTGTGGACAGGGGCGAATAACTATGGCTACACCTTC	CASSQLWTGANNYGYTF	TRBV4-1	.	TRBD1	TRBJ1-2
TGCAGCGTTACGACCCCCCGCTATGGCTACACCTTC	CSVTTPRYGYTF	TRBV29-1	.	.	TRBJ1-2
TGTGCCAGCAGCTTAGATCACACTACTACGCAGTATTTT	CASSLDHTTTQYF	TRBV11-2	.	.	TRBJ2-3
TGCGCCAGCAGCCAACTACCTACCTCCCTAGCGGGGGGAGCCCGGGAGCAGTTCTTC	CASSQLPTSLAGGAREQFF	TRBV4-1	.	TRBD2	TRBJ2-1
TGTGCCATCAGTGAGGGGGACAGGGAGGGCACTGAAGCTTTCTTT	CAISEGDREGTEAFF	TRBV10-3	.	TRBD1	TRBJ1-1
TGTGCCAGTGCACAGCCCTACGAGCAGTACTTC	CASAQPYEQYF	TRBV11-2	once	.	TRBJ2-7
TGTGCCAGCACGTTGGACAGGGGGTCTGGCTACACCTTC	CASTLDRGSGYTF	TRBV6-5	.	TRBD1	TRBJ1-2
TGTGCCAGCAGCTTAGCGAACAGGGGCCCCGTAACTGAAGCTTTCTTT	CASSLANRGPVTEAFF	TRBV7-9	.	TRBD1	TRBJ1-1
TGTGCCAGCAGCGACCTCGGCTCTGGAAACACCATATATTTT	CASSDLGSGNTIYF	TRBV5-6	.	.	TRBJ1-3
TGTGCCAGCTCACCAGAACAGAGAATGCTAGGCTACACCTTC	CASSPEQRMLGYTF	TRBV18	.	.	TRBJ1-2
TGCGCCAGCAGTGAGATGGTAGGGGCAGAGACCCAGTACTTC	CASSEMVGAETQYF	TRBV10-1	.	.	TRBJ2-5